This T cell receptor beta chain was documented in a study of blood T cell repertoires in COVID-19. This clone was counted only a few times. V lost 1 base and J lost 7, with 6 bases in between. Germline CDR1 reads SGHRS; CDR2 reads YFSETQ. The CDR3 runs 13 residues. The protocol was immunoSEQ multiplex PCR, while the TCRdb copy is restricted to in-frame clones and leaves out a portion. The profile covers 20,000 to 25,000 clones, with around nine tenths appearing a single time and almost 8% taken by the ten largest. The rearrangement uses TRBV5-1 and TRBJ1-6; D remains unclear. The receptor was derived from a human donor in a cohort sampled during active COVID-19. Sequenced input: peripheral blood. The CDR3 DNA follows: TGCGCCAGCAGCTTGAACGAGAATTCACCCCTCCACTTT. It is translated as CASSLNENSPLHF.